This T cell receptor beta chain was observed in a study of T cells in Graves' hyperthyroidism and ophthalmopathy. Study-level results: Model-based prediction identified ophthalmopathy a median around 6.7 months prior to its onset.

For this clonotype: Its antigen is not known.

The CDR3 loop spans 17 amino acids. V shed 6 bases, J shed 4 bases, and the junction held 8 bases outside the gene matches. Germline CDR1 reads SNHLY; CDR2 reads FYNNEI. Amplification of TCR beta CDR3 regions used RNA as the template. The HTBI primer set served for first-round RT-PCR of the TCR CDR3. TCRdb re-derived calls from the multiplex PCR reads in MiXCR, one entry per CDR3 protein. The sample gives hundreds of thousands of distinct CDR3 sequences, 45% of which show up once; more than 7% is in the top ten. The gene calls are TRBV2 and TRBJ2-2; 13 bases agree with TRBD2. This sequence originates from an adult man with Graves' disease, either hyperthyroidism or ophthalmopathy (not recorded which). The sequencing sample was made of peripheral blood or thyroid tissue (not recorded which). The CDR3 sequence: CASRGPRTSGGTGELFF. The CDR3 DNA is TGTGCCAGCAGGGGCCCTAGGACTAGCGGGGGCACCGGGGAGCTGTTTTTT. The full variable domain, completed using reference TRBV2 and TRBJ2-2, is EPEVTQTPSHQVTQMGQEVILRCVPISNHLYFYWYRQILGQKVEFLVSFYNNEISEKSEIFDDQFSVERPDGSNFTLKIRSTKLEDSAMYFCASRGPRTSGGTGELFFGEGSRLTVL.